Below are 26 T cell receptor beta chains sequenced from a single sample in a study of OX40 agonist ivuxolimab in advanced cancers. Sequenced by immunoSEQ multiplex PCR; TCRdb stores in-frame clones only, minus some. This sample has about 10,000 clones, with roughly 70% found just once. The starting material was CD4+ or CD8+ T cells sorted from blood, obtained in a trial of the OX40 agonist ivuxolimab. Every receptor here comes from an adult with an advanced solid tumor such as melanoma, head and neck, liver or kidney cancer.

CDR3 region: CASRVYTF. In nucleotides, the CDR3 is TGTGCCAGCAGGGTCTACACCTTC. The V gene is TRBV6-4, the J gene TRBJ1-2; D unclear. The CDR3 contains 8 residues. Germline CDR1 reads MRHNA; CDR2 reads SNTAGT. Trimming stripped 6 bases from V and 10 bases from J, with 3 bases between.

V is TRBV6-5 and J is TRBJ1-1; 8 nucleotides match TRBD1. The trim removed 6 bases at V and 3 bases at J, leaving 9 bases unmatched. There are 15 residues in the CDR3. The germline gives CDR1 MNHEY, CDR2 SVGAGI. The CDR3 nucleotides are TGTGCCAGCAGCGAGGAAGGACAGGGTCACACTGAAGCTTTCTTT. It codes for CASSEEGQGHTEAFF.

This clone has more than one count but fewer than ten. CDR3: CASSWGQGRDTEAFF. Here the CDR3 DNA reads TGTGCCAGCAGCTGGGGGCAGGGGAGGGACACTGAAGCTTTCTTT. The rearrangement links TRBV7-9 to TRBJ1-1; tentative D call: TRBD1 (6 bases). The CDR3 has 15 residues. V was clipped by 4 bases and J by 3 bases, with 15 bases between them. Germline V gene data show CDR1 as SEHNR and CDR2 as FQNEAQ (reference sequence).

The rearrangement uses TRBV19 and TRBJ2-1; D is possibly TRBD1 (6 bases). The CDR3 runs to 12 residues. Germline V gene data show CDR1 as LNHDA and CDR2 as SQIVND (reference sequence). V shed 8 bases and J shed 6 bases, with 11 bases lying between them. The CDR3 loop is CASATGFNEQFF. CDR3 in DNA: TGTGCCAGTGCGACAGGTTTCAATGAGCAGTTCTTC.

The rearrangement links TRBV9 to TRBJ1-2; D is perhaps TRBD1 (5 bases). This CDR3 is built from 12 residues. Germline assignment: CDR1 SGDLS and CDR2 YYNGEE. Trimming cost V 3 bases and J 6 bases, with 9 bases left between them. The DNA for the CDR3 is TGTGCCAGCAGCGGGGGGGTTGATGGCTACACCTTC. Protein sequence: CASSGGVDGYTF.

By proportion, this clone is medium-sized. This chain links TRBV29-1 with TRBJ2-7, with D hard to call. V was shortened by 4 bases and J by 1 base, with 8 bases between the two germline ends. CDR3 length: 12 amino acids. Germline assignment: CDR1 SQVTM and CDR2 ANQGSEA. The CDR3 DNA reads as TGCAGCGTTGTGTGGCAGTCCTACGAGCAGTACTTC. Its translation is CSVVWQSYEQYF.

The rearrangement joins TRBV18 to TRBJ1-2; perhaps TRBD1 as D (5 bases). V lost 5 bases and J 5 bases, leaving 12 bases between the germline ends. The CDR3 is 13 residues long. Germline V gene sequence: CDR1 KGHSH, CDR2 LQKENI. In DNA, the CDR3 is TGTGCCAGCTCAGCCGAAGGGACTTATGGCTACACCTTC. This encodes CASSAEGTYGYTF.

The V call is TRBV27, the J call TRBJ1-6, with D possibly TRBD1 on 5 matching bases. Germline CDR1 reads MNHEY; CDR2 reads SMNVEV (reference sequence). V lost 3 bases and J 7 bases, leaving 10 bases between the germline ends. This CDR3 spans 14 amino acids. The CDR3 is CASSFGGSNSPLHF. The CDR3 DNA sequence: TGTGCCAGCAGTTTCGGGGGGAGCAATTCACCCCTCCACTTT.

This clone was picked up one time. The chain uses TRBV28 and TRBJ2-2; 7 bases match TRBD1. The CDR3 covers 17 residues. Trimming at V came to 4 bases and at J to 2 bases, leaving 10 bases not matched to a gene. Germline-derived CDR1 and CDR2 are MDHEN and SYDVKM. The CDR3 sequence is CASSSLRDSLNTGELFF. CDR3 DNA sequence: TGTGCCAGCAGTTCCCTCCGGGACAGCCTAAACACCGGGGAGCTGTTTTTT.

The chain recombines TRBV27 with TRBJ2-2; D is unresolved. CDR1 and CDR2 from the germline V gene are MNHEY and SMNVEV (reference sequence). Trimming removed 3 bases at V and 9 bases at J, with 8 bases between. The CDR3 spans 12 residues. CDR3 in amino acids: CASSLPARELFF. Here the CDR3 DNA reads TGTGCCAGCAGTTTGCCAGCCCGGGAGCTGTTTTTT.

The J gene is TRBJ2-3, the V gene TRBV9, with D unresolved. This CDR3 is built from 15 residues. V shed 0 bases and J shed 6 bases, with 14 bases lying between them. CDR1 and CDR2 from the germline V gene are SGDLS and YYNGEE. Here the CDR3 reads CASSVVGIAADTQYF. In nucleotides, the CDR3 is TGTGCCAGCAGCGTAGTAGGAATAGCCGCGGATACGCAGTATTTT.

This clone was found once. The chain carries TRBV28 and TRBJ2-1, with D perhaps TRBD1 (5 bases). The CDR3 has 18 residues. From germline, CDR1 is MDHEN and CDR2 SYDVKM. V shed 1 base and J shed 0 bases, with 16 bases lying between them. The CDR3: CASSLLGFGASSYNEQFF. The CDR3 DNA reads TGTGCCAGCAGTTTATTAGGATTTGGGGCGAGCTCCTACAATGAGCAGTTCTTC. Full variable domain (outside the CDR3, taken from reference TRBV28 and TRBJ2-1): DVKVTQSSRYLVKRTGEKVFLECVQDMDHENMFWYRQDPGLGLRLIYFSYDVKMKEKGDIPEGYSVSREKKERFSLILESASTNQTSMYLCASSLLGFGASSYNEQFFGPGTRLTVL.

This chain joins TRBV28 and TRBJ2-7; 11 bases agree with TRBD1. The J segment lost 3 bases and the V segment lost 4 bases, leaving 14 bases of the junction unmatched. The CDR3 sequence is 18 residues long. From germline, CDR1 is MDHEN and CDR2 SYDVKM. The CDR3 sequence: CASSSPRTGGAALYEQYF. The CDR3 bases are TGTGCCAGCAGTTCGCCCCGGACAGGGGGCGCCGCCCTCTACGAGCAGTACTTC. The full variable domain, rest sourced from reference TRBV28 and TRBJ2-7, is DVKVTQSSRYLVKRTGEKVFLECVQDMDHENMFWYRQDPGLGLRLIYFSYDVKMKEKGDIPEGYSVSREKKERFSLILESASTNQTSMYLCASSSPRTGGAALYEQYFGPGTRLTVT.

V is TRBV7-6 and J is TRBJ1-5; D not resolved. The CDR3 spans 15 residues. CDR1 is SGHVS, CDR2 FNYEAQ, per germline. V gave up 5 bases and J gave up 3 bases, with 14 bases separating them. The CDR3 loop is CASSLDDSYNQPQHF. The CDR3 bases are TGTGCCAGCAGCCTTGATGACTCCTACAATCAGCCCCAGCATTTT.

This chain links TRBV2 with TRBJ1-2, with 7 bases identical to TRBD1. The CDR3 is 14 amino acids. V was clipped by 2 bases and J by 6 bases; unmatched bases: 6. Germline V gene sequence: CDR1 SNHLY, CDR2 FYNNEI. CDR3 bases: TGTGCCAGCAGTGAATGGAGGGGGCAGAATGGCTACACCTTC. Protein product: CASSEWRGQNGYTF.

V gene TRBV19 combines with J gene TRBJ2-7, with D possibly being TRBD1 (5 bases). Germline values: CDR1 LNHDA, CDR2 SQIVND (reference sequence). The V end lost 5 bases, the J end lost 3 bases, and 17 bases lay between the germline ends. This CDR3 has 15 residues. The CDR3 reads CASSGWGTQVYEQYF. CDR3 nucleotide sequence: TGTGCCAGTAGTGGTTGGGGTACACAGGTCTACGAGCAGTACTTC. Together with reference TRBV19 and TRBJ2-7, the CDR3 gives the full variable domain: DGGITQSPKYLFRKEGQNVTLSCEQNLNHDAMYWYRQDPGQGLRLIYYSQIVNDFQKGDIAEGYSVSREKKESFPLTVTSAQKNPTAFYLCASSGWGTQVYEQYFGPGTRLTVT.

The rearrangement links TRBV27 to TRBJ2-5; D perhaps matches TRBD2 (6 bases). Germline lookup yields CDR1 MNHEY and CDR2 SMNVEV (reference sequence). V was pared by 4 bases and J by 4 bases, with 13 bases between. This CDR3 is 14 amino acids long. The CDR3 sequence: CASSWRGYGETQYF. The CDR3 DNA reads as TGTGCCAGCAGTTGGCGGGGTTATGGAGAGACCCAGTACTTC.

This chain uses TRBV5-6 with TRBJ2-1, with a possible D match to TRBD2 (5 bases). This CDR3 spans 13 amino acids. Trimming shortened V by 2 bases and J by 7 bases, and 10 bases separated the two germline ends. CDR1 is SGHDT and CDR2 is YYEEEE in the germline V gene. The chain's CDR3 is CASSFWTGNEQFF. The DNA for the CDR3 is TGTGCCAGCAGCTTCTGGACTGGAAATGAGCAGTTCTTC.

V gene TRBV30 combines with J gene TRBJ2-5, with 7 bases aligning to TRBD2. The V gene end was trimmed by 2 bases and the J gene end by 5 bases; junction bases not matched to a gene: 14. Germline values: CDR1 GTSNPN, CDR2 SVGIG (reference sequence). The CDR3 is 16 residues long. In DNA, the CDR3 is TGTGCCTGGAGTCCTCCAGCGGGGCTACTCCCGGAGACCCAGTACTTC. This translates into CAWSPPAGLLPETQYF.

This chain links TRBV9 with TRBJ1-1; no firm D call. Germline CDR1 reads SGDLS; CDR2 reads YYNGEE. V lost 3 bases to trimming and J lost 7 bases, with 7 bases between them. The CDR3 runs to 11 residues. The CDR3 reads CASSAGSEAFF. As DNA, the CDR3 is TGTGCCAGCAGCGCCGGGAGTGAAGCTTTCTTT.

The chain uses TRBV6-5 and TRBJ1-1; 7 bases line up with TRBD1. Germline V gene lookup returns CDR1 MNHEY and CDR2 SVGAGI. The trim removed 6 bases at V and 6 bases at J, leaving 10 bases unmatched. CDR3 length: 14 residues. CDR3 coding DNA: TGTGCCAGCAGGCGACAGGGAGGAGTGCCTGAAGCTTTCTTT. Protein product: CASRRQGGVPEAFF.

The V call is TRBV7-9, the J call TRBJ2-7; 10 bases agree with TRBD2. With 3 bases clipped from V and 6 bases from J, the junction kept 8 bases outside the gene matches. Germline CDR1 is SEHNR and CDR2 is FQNEAQ (reference sequence). The CDR3 extends over 15 amino acids. The CDR3 spells CASSFQAGGVGEQYF. The CDR3 nucleotides are TGTGCCAGCAGCTTTCAAGCGGGAGGGGTCGGCGAGCAGTACTTC.

V and J are TRBV19 and TRBJ2-7, with 10 bases that match TRBD1. Germline CDR1 LNHDA, CDR2 SQIVND (reference sequence). The CDR3 runs 14 residues. V lost 6 bases and J lost 4; bases outside the gene matches: 6. CDR3 sequence reads: CASSLGTGVYEQYF. The CDR3, as DNA: TGTGCCAGTAGCCTCGGGACAGGGGTTTACGAGCAGTACTTC. Full variable domain (missing parts from reference TRBV19 and TRBJ2-7): DGGITQSPKYLFRKEGQNVTLSCEQNLNHDAMYWYRQDPGQGLRLIYYSQIVNDFQKGDIAEGYSVSREKKESFPLTVTSAQKNPTAFYLCASSLGTGVYEQYFGPGTRLTVT.

A few counts support this clone. As DNA, the CDR3 is TGTGCCAGTAGTATAGTACCCGGAGATACGCAGTATTTT. This encodes CASSIVPGDTQYF. The chain combines TRBV19 with TRBJ2-3, with unresolved D. The CDR3 totals 13 residues. Germline loops: CDR1 LNHDA, CDR2 SQIVND (reference sequence). Deletions cut 1 base from V and 5 bases from J, with 7 bases between.

In its sample, this clone was seen a few times. This rearrangement joins TRBV9 to TRBJ2-2, with 12 nucleotides matching TRBD2. Trimming cost V 0 bases and J 10 bases; bases outside gene matches: 7. This CDR3 has 16 amino acids. Germline-derived CDR1 and CDR2 are SGDLS and YYNGEE. Here the CDR3 DNA reads TGTGCCAGCAGCGTAGGGACTAGCGGGGCAGGAGTGGAGCTGTTTTTT. Protein product: CASSVGTSGAGVELFF.

J is TRBJ2-2 and V is TRBV11-2; D is possibly TRBD1 or TRBD2 (5 bases each). This CDR3 comprises 17 residues. V was cut by 3 bases and J by 8 bases, with 22 bases left in between. Germline assignment: CDR1 SGHAT and CDR2 FQNNGV. In DNA, the CDR3 is TGTGCCAGCAGCTTCGGGTGGATGGGGGTCGAAGGAGGGGAGCTGTTTTTT. Translating gives CASSFGWMGVEGGELFF.